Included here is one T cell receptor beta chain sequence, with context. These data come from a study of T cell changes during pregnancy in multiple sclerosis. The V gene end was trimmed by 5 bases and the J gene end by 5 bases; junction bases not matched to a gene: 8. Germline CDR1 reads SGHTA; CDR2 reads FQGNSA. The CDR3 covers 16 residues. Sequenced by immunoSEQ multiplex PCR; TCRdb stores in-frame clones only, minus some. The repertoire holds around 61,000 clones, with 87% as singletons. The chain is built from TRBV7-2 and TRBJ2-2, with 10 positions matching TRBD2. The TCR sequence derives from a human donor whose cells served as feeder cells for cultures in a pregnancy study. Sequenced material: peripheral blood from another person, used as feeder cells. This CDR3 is CASSTQPGLATGELFF. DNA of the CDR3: TGTGCCAGCAGCACGCAACCGGGACTAGCGACCGGGGAGCTGTTTTTT.